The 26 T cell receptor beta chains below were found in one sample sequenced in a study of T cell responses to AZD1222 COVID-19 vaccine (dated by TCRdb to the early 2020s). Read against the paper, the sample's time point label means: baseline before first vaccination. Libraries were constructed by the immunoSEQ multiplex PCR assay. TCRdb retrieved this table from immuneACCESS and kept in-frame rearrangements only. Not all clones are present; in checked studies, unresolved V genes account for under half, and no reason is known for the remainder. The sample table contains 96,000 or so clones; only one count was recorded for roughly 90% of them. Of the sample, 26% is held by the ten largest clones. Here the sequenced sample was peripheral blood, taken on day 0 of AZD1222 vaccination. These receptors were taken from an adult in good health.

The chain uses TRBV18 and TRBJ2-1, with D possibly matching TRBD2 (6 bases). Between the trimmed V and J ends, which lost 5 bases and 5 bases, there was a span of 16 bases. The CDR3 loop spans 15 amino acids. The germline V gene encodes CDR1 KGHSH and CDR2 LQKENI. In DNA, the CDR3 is TGTGCCAGCTCATGGACTAACCCAGACGACAATGAGCAGTTCTTC. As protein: CASSWTNPDDNEQFF.

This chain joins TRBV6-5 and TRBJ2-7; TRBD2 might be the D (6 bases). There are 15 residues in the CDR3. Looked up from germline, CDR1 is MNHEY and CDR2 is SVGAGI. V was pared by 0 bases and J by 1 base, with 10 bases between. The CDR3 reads CASSYSGGGSYEQYF. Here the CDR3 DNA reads TGTGCCAGCAGTTACTCGGGAGGAGGTTCCTACGAGCAGTACTTC.

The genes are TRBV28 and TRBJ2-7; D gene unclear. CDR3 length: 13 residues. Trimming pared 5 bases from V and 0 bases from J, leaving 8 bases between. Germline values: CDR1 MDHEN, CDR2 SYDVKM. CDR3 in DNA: TGTGCCAGCAGTCCGCCCGTCTCCTACGAGCAGTACTTC. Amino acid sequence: CASSPPVSYEQYF.

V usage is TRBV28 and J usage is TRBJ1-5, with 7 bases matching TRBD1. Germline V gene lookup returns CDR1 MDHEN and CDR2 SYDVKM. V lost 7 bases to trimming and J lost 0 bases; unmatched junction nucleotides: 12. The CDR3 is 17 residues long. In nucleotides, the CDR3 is TGTGCCAGCACCGATCAGGGGGGACGGTATAGCAATCAGCCCCAGCATTTT. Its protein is CASTDQGGRYSNQPQHF.

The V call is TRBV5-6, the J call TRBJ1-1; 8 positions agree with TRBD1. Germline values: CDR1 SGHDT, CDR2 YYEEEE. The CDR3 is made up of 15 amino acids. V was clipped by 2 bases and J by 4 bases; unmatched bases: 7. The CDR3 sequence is CASSFPLTGATEAFF. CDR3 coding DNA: TGTGCCAGCAGCTTTCCCTTGACAGGGGCCACTGAAGCTTTCTTT.

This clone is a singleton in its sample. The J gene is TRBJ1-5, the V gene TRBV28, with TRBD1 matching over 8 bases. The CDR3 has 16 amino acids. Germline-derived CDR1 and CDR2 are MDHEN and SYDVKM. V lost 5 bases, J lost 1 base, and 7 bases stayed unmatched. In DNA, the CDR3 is TGTGCCAGCAGTCCCCAGACAGGGGCAAGCAATCAGCCCCAGCATTTT. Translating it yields CASSPQTGASNQPQHF.

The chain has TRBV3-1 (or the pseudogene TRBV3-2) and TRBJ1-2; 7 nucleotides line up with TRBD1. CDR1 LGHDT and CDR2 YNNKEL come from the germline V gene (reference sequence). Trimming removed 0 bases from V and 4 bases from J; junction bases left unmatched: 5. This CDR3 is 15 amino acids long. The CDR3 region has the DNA TGTGCCAGCAGCCAAGACTTGGGACAGCCCTATGGCTACACCTTC. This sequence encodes CASSQDLGQPYGYTF.

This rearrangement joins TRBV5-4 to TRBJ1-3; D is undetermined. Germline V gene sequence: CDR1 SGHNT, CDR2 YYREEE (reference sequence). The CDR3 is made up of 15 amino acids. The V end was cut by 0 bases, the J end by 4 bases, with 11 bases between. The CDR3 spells CASSLEPARGNTIYF. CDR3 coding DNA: TGTGCCAGCAGCTTGGAGCCTGCTCGGGGAAACACCATATATTTT.

The CDR3 DNA reads as TGTGCCAGCAGTGCTCTCGGAGGAGAATCTGGAAACACCATATATTTT. This sequence encodes CASSALGGESGNTIYF. This chain connects TRBV6-1 to TRBJ1-3; D is unresolved. CDR3 length: 16 residues. From germline, CDR1 is MNHNS and CDR2 SASEGT. Trimming stripped 4 bases from V and 1 base from J, with 14 bases between.

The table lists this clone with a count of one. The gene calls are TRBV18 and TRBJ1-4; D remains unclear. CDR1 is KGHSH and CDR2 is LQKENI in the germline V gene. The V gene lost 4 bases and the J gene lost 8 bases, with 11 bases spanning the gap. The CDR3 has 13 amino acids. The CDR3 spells CASSQGFGEKLFF. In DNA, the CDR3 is TGTGCCAGCTCACAGGGTTTTGGCGAAAAACTGTTTTTT.

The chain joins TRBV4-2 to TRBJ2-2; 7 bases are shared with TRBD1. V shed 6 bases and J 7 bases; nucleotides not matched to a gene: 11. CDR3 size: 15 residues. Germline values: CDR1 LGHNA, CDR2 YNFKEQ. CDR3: CASRGPGQYNGELFF. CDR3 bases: TGTGCCAGCAGGGGACCGGGACAGTATAACGGGGAGCTGTTTTTT.

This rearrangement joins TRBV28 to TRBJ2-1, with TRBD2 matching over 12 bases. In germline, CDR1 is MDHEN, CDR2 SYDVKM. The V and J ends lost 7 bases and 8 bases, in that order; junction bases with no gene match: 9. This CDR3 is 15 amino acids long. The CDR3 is CASTPTSGSLDEQFF. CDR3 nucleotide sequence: TGTGCCAGCACCCCGACTAGCGGGAGTTTGGATGAGCAGTTCTTC.

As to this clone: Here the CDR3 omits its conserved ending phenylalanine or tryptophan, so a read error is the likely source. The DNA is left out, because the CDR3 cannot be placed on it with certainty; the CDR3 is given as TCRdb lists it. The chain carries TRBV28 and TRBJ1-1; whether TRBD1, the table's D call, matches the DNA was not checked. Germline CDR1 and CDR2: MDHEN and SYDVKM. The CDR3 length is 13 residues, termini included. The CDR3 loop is CASSLADRGLLFG.

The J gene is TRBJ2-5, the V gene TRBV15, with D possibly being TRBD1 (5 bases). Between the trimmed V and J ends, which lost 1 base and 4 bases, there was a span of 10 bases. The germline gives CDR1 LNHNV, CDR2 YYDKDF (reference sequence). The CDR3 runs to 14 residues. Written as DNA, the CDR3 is TGTGCCACCAGCAGAGGGGGCCAGGGAGAGACCCAGTACTTC. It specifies CATSRGGQGETQYF. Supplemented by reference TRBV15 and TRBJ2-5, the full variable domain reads DAMVIQNPRYQVTQFGKPVTLSCSQTLNHNVMYWYQQKSSQAPKLLFHYYDKDFNNEADTPDNFQSRRPNTSFCFLDIRSPGLGDTAMYLCATSRGGQGETQYFGPGTRLLVL.

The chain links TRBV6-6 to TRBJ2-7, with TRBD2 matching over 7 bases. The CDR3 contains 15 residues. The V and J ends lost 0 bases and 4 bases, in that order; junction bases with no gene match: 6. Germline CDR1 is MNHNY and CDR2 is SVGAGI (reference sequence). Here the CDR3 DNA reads TGTGCCAGCAGTTACTCTGGGAGGGAGCGATACGAGCAGTACTTC. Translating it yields CASSYSGRERYEQYF.

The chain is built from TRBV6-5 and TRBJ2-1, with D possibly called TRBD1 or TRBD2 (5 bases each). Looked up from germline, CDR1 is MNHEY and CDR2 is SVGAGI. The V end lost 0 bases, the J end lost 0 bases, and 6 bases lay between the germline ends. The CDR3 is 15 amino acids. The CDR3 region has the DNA TGTGCCAGCAGTTACTCGGGGACCTCCTACAATGAGCAGTTCTTC. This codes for CASSYSGTSYNEQFF.

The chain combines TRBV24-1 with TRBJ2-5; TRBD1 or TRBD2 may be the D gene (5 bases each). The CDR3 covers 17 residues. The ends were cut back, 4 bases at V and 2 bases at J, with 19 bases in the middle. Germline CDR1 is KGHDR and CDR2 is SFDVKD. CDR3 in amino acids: CATSDRRDLNRQETQYF. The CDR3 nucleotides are TGTGCCACCAGTGACCGCCGGGACCTCAACCGTCAAGAGACCCAGTACTTC.

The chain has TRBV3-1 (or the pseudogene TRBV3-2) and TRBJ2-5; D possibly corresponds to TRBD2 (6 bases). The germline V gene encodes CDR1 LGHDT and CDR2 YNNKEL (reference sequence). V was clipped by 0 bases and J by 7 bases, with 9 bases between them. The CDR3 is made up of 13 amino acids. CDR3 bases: TGTGCCAGCAGCCAAGACGGGGGTGGGACCCAGTACTTC. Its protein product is CASSQDGGGTQYF.

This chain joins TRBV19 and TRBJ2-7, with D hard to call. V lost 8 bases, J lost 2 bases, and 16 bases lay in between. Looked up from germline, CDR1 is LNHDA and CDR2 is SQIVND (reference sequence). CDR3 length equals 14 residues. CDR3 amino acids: CASSPGRQPYEQYF. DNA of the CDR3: TGTGCCAGTTCACCGGGCCGACAACCCTACGAGCAGTACTTC.

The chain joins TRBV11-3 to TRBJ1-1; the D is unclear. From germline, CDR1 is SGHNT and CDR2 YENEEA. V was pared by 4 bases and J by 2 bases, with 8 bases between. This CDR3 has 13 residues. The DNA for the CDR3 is TGTGCCAGCAGCTGGTCGGGAAACACTGAAGCTTTCTTT. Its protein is CASSWSGNTEAFF.

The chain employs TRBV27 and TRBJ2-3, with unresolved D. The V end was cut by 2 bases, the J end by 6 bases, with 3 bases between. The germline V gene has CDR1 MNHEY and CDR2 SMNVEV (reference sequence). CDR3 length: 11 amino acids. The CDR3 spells CASSLPDTQYF. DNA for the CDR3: TGTGCCAGCAGTTTACCCGATACGCAGTATTTT.

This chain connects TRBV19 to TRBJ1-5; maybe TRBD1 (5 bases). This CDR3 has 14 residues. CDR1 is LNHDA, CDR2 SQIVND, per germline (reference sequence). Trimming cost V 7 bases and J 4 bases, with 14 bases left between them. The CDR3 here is CASKSGTPNQPQHF. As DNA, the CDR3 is TGTGCCAGTAAGTCAGGGACCCCAAATCAGCCCCAGCATTTT.

For the CDR3, the DNA is TGTGCCAGCACCCTACGTGGGATAGCTGCAGATACGCAGTATTTT. Its translation is CASTLRGIAADTQYF. The chain is built from TRBV27 and TRBJ2-3, with D uncertain. The CDR3 has 15 residues. Germline CDR1 is MNHEY and CDR2 is SMNVEV (reference sequence). V shed 7 bases and J shed 4 bases, with 18 bases lying between them.

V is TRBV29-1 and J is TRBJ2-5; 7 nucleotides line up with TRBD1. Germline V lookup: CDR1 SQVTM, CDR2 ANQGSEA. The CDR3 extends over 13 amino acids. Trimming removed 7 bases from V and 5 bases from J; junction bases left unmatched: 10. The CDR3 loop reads CSAERGRRETQYF. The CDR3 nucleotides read TGCAGCGCCGAAAGGGGGCGCAGGGAGACCCAGTACTTC.

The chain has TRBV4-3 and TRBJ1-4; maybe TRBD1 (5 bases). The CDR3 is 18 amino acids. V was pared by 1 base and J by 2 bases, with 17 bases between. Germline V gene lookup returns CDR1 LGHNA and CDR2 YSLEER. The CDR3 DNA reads TGCGCCAGCAGCCAAGGGGTGCAGGGAAAGAGGACTAATGAAAAACTGTTTTTT. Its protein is CASSQGVQGKRTNEKLFF.

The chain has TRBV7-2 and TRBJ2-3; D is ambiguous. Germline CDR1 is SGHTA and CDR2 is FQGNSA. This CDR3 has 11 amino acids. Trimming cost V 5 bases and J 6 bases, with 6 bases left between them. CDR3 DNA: TGTGCCAGCAGCGAGGCCGATACGCAGTATTTT. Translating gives CASSEADTQYF.